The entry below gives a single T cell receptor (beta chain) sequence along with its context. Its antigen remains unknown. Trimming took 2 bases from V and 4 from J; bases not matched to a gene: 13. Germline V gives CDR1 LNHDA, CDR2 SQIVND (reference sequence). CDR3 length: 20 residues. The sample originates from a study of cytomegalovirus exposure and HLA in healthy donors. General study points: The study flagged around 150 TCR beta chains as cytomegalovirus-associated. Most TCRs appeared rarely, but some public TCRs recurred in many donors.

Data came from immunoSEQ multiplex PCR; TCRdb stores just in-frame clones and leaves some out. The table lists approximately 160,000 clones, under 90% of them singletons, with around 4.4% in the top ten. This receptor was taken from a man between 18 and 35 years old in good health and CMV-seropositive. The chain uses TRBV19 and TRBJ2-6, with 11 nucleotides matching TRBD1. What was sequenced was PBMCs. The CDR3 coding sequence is TGTGCCAGTAGTATATTTCGGACAGGGGGCCCCCGGGGAGGGGCCAACGTCCTGACTTTC. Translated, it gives CASSIFRTGGPRGGANVLTF.